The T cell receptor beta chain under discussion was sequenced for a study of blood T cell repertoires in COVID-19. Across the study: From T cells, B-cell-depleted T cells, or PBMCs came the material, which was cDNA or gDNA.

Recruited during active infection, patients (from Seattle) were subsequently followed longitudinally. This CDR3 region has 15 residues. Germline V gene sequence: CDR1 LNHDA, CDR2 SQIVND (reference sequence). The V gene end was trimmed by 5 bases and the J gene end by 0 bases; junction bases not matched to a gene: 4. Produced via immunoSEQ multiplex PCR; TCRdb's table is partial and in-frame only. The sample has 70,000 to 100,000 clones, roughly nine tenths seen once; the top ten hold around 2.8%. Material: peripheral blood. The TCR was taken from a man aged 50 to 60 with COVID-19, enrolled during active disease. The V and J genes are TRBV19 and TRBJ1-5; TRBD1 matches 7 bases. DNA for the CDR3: TGTGCCAGTAGTCACAGGGGTTTTAGCAATCAGCCCCAGCATTTT. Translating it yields CASSHRGFSNQPQHF.